Below are 5 T cell receptor beta chains sequenced from a single sample in a study of high-grade serous ovarian cancer treatment subgroups (dated by TCRdb to the early 2020s). The method behind the library was the immunoSEQ multiplex PCR assay. Drawn from immuneACCESS, this table holds only the in-frame rearrangements with V and J called that TCRdb kept. Clones are partly lost; checked studies trace under half to an unresolved V gene and leave the rest unexplained. This sample is represented by about 2,800 clones; roughly 80% of them were singletons. Of the sample, approximately 8.6% falls within the top ten clones. Collection of tumor samples took place before definitive surgery or chemotherapy. Source material: tumor tissue. These receptors were obtained from a human donor with high-grade serous ovarian cancer.

This clone has just one count. The V gene is TRBV28, the J gene TRBJ2-2; D not certain. This CDR3 region has 16 residues. Germline V gene data show CDR1 as MDHEN and CDR2 as SYDVKM. V was shortened by 3 bases and J by 5 bases, with 16 bases between the two germline ends. CDR3 nucleotide sequence: TGTGCCAGCAGTTTTCACGACTGGCAAGGAACCGGGGAGCTGTTTTTT. This codes for CASSFHDWQGTGELFF.

The chain recombines TRBV6-6 with TRBJ1-5; tentative D call: TRBD1 (6 bases). CDR1 is MNHNY, CDR2 SVGAGI, per germline (reference sequence). The CDR3 consists of 16 residues. V was pared by 2 bases and J by 0 bases, with 11 bases between. The CDR3 DNA follows: TGTGCCAGCAGTTACAACAGGGACTATAGCAATCAGCCCCAGCATTTT. It codes for CASSYNRDYSNQPQHF.

J is TRBJ2-1 and V is TRBV7-9; maybe TRBD2 (6 bases). The CDR3 spans 13 residues. Germline CDR1 is SEHNR and CDR2 is FQNEAQ (reference sequence). Trimming cost V 1 base and J 14 bases, with 15 bases left between them. CDR3 in DNA: TGTGCCAGCAGCTTAGATAGGATTTCGGGAGAGTTCTTC. Its protein is CASSLDRISGEFF.

This chain uses TRBV7-8 with TRBJ2-7; D might be TRBD1 (6 bases). The CDR3 extends over 12 amino acids. Germline V lookup: CDR1 SGHVS, CDR2 FQNEAQ. Between the trimmed V and J ends, which lost 3 bases and 6 bases, there was a span of 9 bases. This CDR3 reads CASSFRGAEQYF. CDR3 DNA: TGTGCCAGCAGCTTCAGGGGCGCCGAGCAGTACTTC.

This clone was seen more than once but under ten times. V usage is TRBV29-1 and J usage is TRBJ1-2, with 7 bases aligning to TRBD1. This CDR3 contains 14 residues. The germline V gene has CDR1 SQVTM and CDR2 ANQGSEA. V shed 3 bases and J 5 bases; nucleotides not matched to a gene: 9. The CDR3 region has the DNA TGCAGCGTTGACCTGACAGGGCCCTTGTATGGCTACACCTTC. It is translated as CSVDLTGPLYGYTF.